This is a list of T cell receptor beta chains from one sample in a study of blood T cell repertoires in COVID-19. Here immunoSEQ multiplex PCR was the method, and the copy in TCRdb shows in-frame clones only, minus some. The table shows roughly 100,000 clones, with about 90% occurring only once. Material: peripheral blood. All receptors derive from a human donor in a cohort sampled during active COVID-19. The CDR3 runs from the conserved cysteine through the conserved F or W. A D gene is named only where the DNA matches it firmly. Only part of the rows carry a size: once, few, many, or a class if the clone is expanded.

V gene: TRBV4-1
J gene: TRBJ1-2
clone size: once
D gene: .
CDR3 DNA: TGCGCCAGCAGCCAGGGCCGGGATCCCAACCGCCTAGGCTACACCTTC
CDR3 protein: CASSQGRDPNRLGYTF

V gene: TRBV24-1
J gene: TRBJ2-1
clone size: .
D gene: .
CDR3 DNA: TGTGCCACCAGTGATAAGGACAGGGAGGGTGAGCAGTTCTTC
CDR3 protein: CATSDKDREGEQFF

V gene: TRBV5-1
J gene: TRBJ2-5
clone size: .
D gene: TRBD2
CDR3 DNA: TGCGCCAGCAGCACGGGCGGGGGAGTAGAGACCCAGTACTTC
CDR3 protein: CASSTGGGVETQYF

V gene: TRBV15
J gene: TRBJ2-7
clone size: .
D gene: .
CDR3 DNA: TGTGCCACCAGCAGAGTTAGACGGCAGTCCGCTAGCTACGAGCAGTACTTC
CDR3 protein: CATSRVRRQSASYEQYF

V gene: TRBV28
J gene: TRBJ2-2
clone size: once
D gene: .
CDR3 DNA: TGTGCCAGTGGACAGGCGGGGGGCACCGGGGAGCTGTTTTTT
CDR3 protein: CASGQAGGTGELFF

V gene: TRBV9
J gene: TRBJ2-1
clone size: .
D gene: TRBD1
CDR3 DNA: TGTGCCAGCAGCGTAGCCGGGACAGCCTACAATGAGCAGTTCTTC
CDR3 protein: CASSVAGTAYNEQFF

V gene: TRBV6-5
J gene: TRBJ2-5
clone size: .
D gene: .
CDR3 DNA: TGTGCCAGCAGGCAGACCCTGGGAGTGGAGACCCAGTACTTC
CDR3 protein: CASRQTLGVETQYF

V gene: TRBV29-1
J gene: TRBJ2-3
clone size: .
D gene: .
CDR3 DNA: TGCAGCGTTACTGGGGCGGGCACAGATACGCAGTATTTT
CDR3 protein: CSVTGAGTDTQYF

V gene: TRBV7-3
J gene: TRBJ2-3
clone size: .
D gene: TRBD2
CDR3 DNA: TGTGCCAGCAGCTTACTCTGGGGCGGGGGGGCCCCAGATACGCAGTATTTT
CDR3 protein: CASSLLWGGGAPDTQYF

V gene: TRBV9
J gene: TRBJ2-3
clone size: .
D gene: .
CDR3 DNA: TGTGCCAGCAGCCAGTCTACAGATACGCAGTATTTT
CDR3 protein: CASSQSTDTQYF

V gene: TRBV19
J gene: TRBJ1-2
clone size: once
D gene: .
CDR3 DNA: TGTGCCAGTACCCTCGGTTCTAACTATGGCTACACCTTC
CDR3 protein: CASTLGSNYGYTF

V gene: TRBV3-1/TRBV3-2
J gene: TRBJ2-7
clone size: .
D gene: .
CDR3 DNA: TGTGCCAGCAGCCAAGCAAACTCCTACGAGCAGTACTTC
CDR3 protein: CASSQANSYEQYF